The 8 T cell receptor beta chains presented below share a single source sample, sequenced in a study of blood T cell repertoires in COVID-19. The assay was immunoSEQ multiplex PCR, and TCRdb's table has in-frame clones only and misses some. The sample holds some 160,000 clones, approximately 88% seen once. Sequencing was performed on peripheral blood. The receptors derive from a man between 60 and 75 years old with acute or convalescent COVID-19.

In its sample, this clone was seen once. V usage is TRBV19 and J usage is TRBJ2-1; 16 bases align to TRBD2. Unmatched junction bases numbered 11, after V lost 5 bases and J lost 4 bases. Germline CDR1 and CDR2: LNHDA and SQIVND (reference sequence). The CDR3 covers 19 residues. The CDR3 DNA sequence: TGTGCCAGTAGTTTTCCCCTGGGACTAGCGGGGGGGCAATACAATGAGCAGTTCTTC. Translation: CASSFPLGLAGGQYNEQFF.

V and J are TRBV18 and TRBJ1-6; TRBD1 might be the D (5 bases). The CDR3 loop spans 14 amino acids. The germline V gene has CDR1 KGHSH and CDR2 LQKENI. V was clipped by 8 bases and J by 6 bases, with 14 bases between them. In nucleotides, the CDR3 is TGTGCCAGCCGCAGGGTGGAGGGTAATTCACCCCTCCACTTT. Translating it yields CASRRVEGNSPLHF.

The V and J genes are TRBV10-3 and TRBJ2-7; TRBD1 matches 7 bases. Germline CDR1 is ENHRY and CDR2 is SYGVKD. The CDR3 extends over 14 amino acids. V shed 3 bases and J 7 bases; nucleotides not matched to a gene: 9. The DNA for the CDR3 is TGTGCCATCAGTGACCAACAGGGGCCGGGGGAGCAGTACTTC. This translates into CAISDQQGPGEQYF.

In this sample, this clone turned up once. The chain uses TRBV19 and TRBJ1-5; 7 bases are shared with TRBD1. The CDR3 contains 15 residues. Per the germline V gene, CDR1 is LNHDA and CDR2 is SQIVND (reference sequence). Trimming cost V 8 bases and J 0 bases; bases outside gene matches: 7. CDR3 loop: CASRDSTYSNQPQHF. The CDR3 nucleotides read TGTGCCAGTCGGGACAGCACTTATAGCAATCAGCCCCAGCATTTT.

Remarks on this clone: A read error may be the cause here, since a much bigger clone is one base away. This rearrangement joins TRBV7-2 to TRBJ1-1; 7 bases are shared with TRBD1. V dropped 5 bases and J dropped 1; count of bases not matched to a gene: 7. The CDR3 is made up of 15 amino acids. Germline assignment: CDR1 SGHTA and CDR2 FQGNSA. CDR3 region: CTSSVRQGPNTEAFF. The DNA for the CDR3 is TGTACCAGCAGCGTACGACAGGGCCCGAACACTGAAGCTTTCTTT.

The chain couples TRBV5-1 to TRBJ1-1; 11 bases are a match to TRBD1. The germline V gene has CDR1 SGHRS and CDR2 YFSETQ. This CDR3 has 14 amino acids. V lost 2 bases, J lost 7 bases, and 4 bases stayed unmatched. The CDR3 bases are TGCGCCAGCAGCTTCGGGACAGGGGGAATTGAAGCTTTCTTT. It codes for CASSFGTGGIEAFF.

The chain employs TRBV9 and TRBJ1-5, with 7 bases that match TRBD1. Germline V gives CDR1 SGDLS, CDR2 YYNGEE. Germline trimming cut 4 bases from V and 7 bases from J; bases unmatched to any gene: 11. There are 15 residues in the CDR3. The CDR3 region has the DNA TGTGCCAGCAGCTCGGCCGGGACAGTGGGACAGCCCCAGCATTTT. Translated, it gives CASSSAGTVGQPQHF.

The gene calls are TRBV7-3 and TRBJ2-6, with D possibly being TRBD2 (5 bases). The V gene's germline CDR1 is SGHTA and CDR2 FQGTGA. CDR3 length: 14 residues. V was pared by 5 bases and J by 2 bases, with 7 bases between. DNA for the CDR3: TGTGCCAGCAGCGTCGGGGCTGGGGCCAACGTCCTGACTTTC. The encoded protein is CASSVGAGANVLTF.